This TCR beta chain was observed in a study of T cells in Graves' hyperthyroidism and ophthalmopathy. Findings of the study overall: Ophthalmopathy was identified by the model a median around 5.9 months ahead of onset.

Patients between 18 and 65 years old had hyperthyroidism, newly diagnosed and lasting under 2 months. The authors obtained PBMCs from roughly 10 ml of fresh peripheral blood. TCR beta CDR3 regions were amplified from RNA transcripts. During a first-round RT-PCR of the TCR CDR3, the HTBI primer set was used. TCRdb re-derived calls from the multiplex PCR reads in MiXCR, one entry per CDR3 protein. The sample has around 700,000 distinct CDR3 sequences; approximately 18% are singletons. V was shortened by 0 bases and J by 2 bases, with 8 bases between the two germline ends. The CDR3 runs to 14 residues. Germline lookup yields CDR1 SGDLS and CDR2 YYNGEE. Points on this clonotype: Its target is not known.

This clonotype was obtained from a woman in her fifties or sixties with Graves' hyperthyroidism that later progressed to Graves' ophthalmopathy. Sequencing was performed on blood. J is TRBJ1-2 and V is TRBV9, with D tentatively TRBD1 (5 bases). The CDR3 DNA sequence: TGTGCCAGCAGCGTAGGGGGACTGAACTATGGCTACACCTTC. This gives the protein CASSVGGLNYGYTF. Full variable domain (missing parts from reference TRBV9 and TRBJ1-2): DSGVTQTPKHLITATGQRVTLRCSPRSGDLSVYWYQQSLDQGLQFLIQYYNGEERAKGNILERFSAQQFPDLHSELNLSSLELGDSALYFCASSVGGLNYGYTFGSGTRLTVV.